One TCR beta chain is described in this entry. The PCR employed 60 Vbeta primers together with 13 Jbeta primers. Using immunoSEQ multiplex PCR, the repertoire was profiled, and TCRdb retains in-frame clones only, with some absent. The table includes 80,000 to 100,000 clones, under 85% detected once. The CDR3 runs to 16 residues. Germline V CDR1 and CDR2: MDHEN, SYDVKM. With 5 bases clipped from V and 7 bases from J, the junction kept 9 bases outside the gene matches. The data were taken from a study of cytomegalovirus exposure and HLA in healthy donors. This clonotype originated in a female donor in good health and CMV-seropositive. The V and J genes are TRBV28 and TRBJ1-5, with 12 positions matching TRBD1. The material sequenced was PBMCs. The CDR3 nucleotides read TGTGCCAGCAGTGAAAGGGACAGGGGGCGGTGGCAGCCCCAGCATTTT. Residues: CASSERDRGRWQPQHF.